The clone carrying this T cell receptor beta chain was picked up one time. The same CDR3 arises from other DNA sequences in this sample as well. Each subset's genomic DNA was split evenly across several immunoSEQ plates. Template for every sorted-subset replicate PCR totaled about 0.2 ug DNA, around 33,000 T cell genomes. The authors' processing: ImmunoSEQ yielded junction-only sequences lacking quality scores, so filtering differed. Generated by immunoSEQ multiplex PCR, the TCRdb table keeps only in-frame clones and is missing some. D and trimming come from the DNA, and the V and J calls and clone size come from that table. The table has fewer than 1.8 million clones, 98% seen once. This sample is part of a study of shared clonotypes between healthy human individuals. Per germline, CDR1 SNHLY and CDR2 FYNNEI. Trimming took 7 bases from V and 1 from J, leaving 7 bases between them. The CDR3 length is 13 residues.

The material sequenced was naive CD4+ T cells sorted from blood. Subset noted: CD45RA+ positively selected. V is TRBV2 and J is TRBJ1-4; D call uncertain. This sequence was found in a man aged 25-40 years in good health. The CDR3 sequence: CASMGGTNEKLFF. The CDR3, as DNA: TGTGCCAGCATGGGCGGAACTAATGAAAAACTGTTTTTT.